The rows below give T cell receptor beta chains drawn from one sample of a study of CD8 T cells in ankylosing spondylitis. From the 5' RACE reads, TCRdb called clonotypes with MiXCR, one entry per CDR3 protein. This sample has over 150,000 distinct CDR3 sequences, with over 10% found just once. Sequenced sample: blood, either unsorted or a sorted T cell fraction (not recorded which). Receptors originate from a male donor with ankylosing spondylitis or in good health (not recorded which). Both conserved end residues are part of each CDR3. D genes are given only for firm matches. The size of a clone is reported for some rows only, either as once, few or many, or as a class for expanded clones.

V gene	D gene	clone size	J gene	CDR3 DNA	CDR3 protein
TRBV12-3/TRBV12-4	TRBD1	many	TRBJ2-3	TGTGCCGGGGGACAGGGAGGGTCAGATACGCAGTATTTT	CAGGQGGSDTQYF
TRBV20-1	NA	NA	TRBJ1-2	TGCAGTGCCCTAGAGGGCAGACTCTATGGCTACACCTTC	CSALEGRLYGYTF
TRBV12-3/TRBV12-4	NA	few	TRBJ1-2	TGTGCCAGCAGTCCCACCCAGGGAACAAACTATGGCTACACCTTC	CASSPTQGTNYGYTF
TRBV27	TRBD1	few	TRBJ2-7	TGTGCCAGCACCGGACAGGGAGGCGAGCAGTACTTC	CASTGQGGEQYF
TRBV20-1	TRBD2	few	TRBJ2-3	TGCAGTATTTGGCTAGCGGGAACGAGGGATACGCAGTATTTT	CSIWLAGTRDTQYF
TRBV7-9	TRBD2	NA	TRBJ2-5	TGTGCCAGCAGCTTAGGACCGGGACTAGAAGAGACCCAGTACTTC	CASSLGPGLEETQYF
TRBV7-7	TRBD2	NA	TRBJ2-5	TGTGCCAGCAGCTTACGGGCCCGCGGAGCGGGGCTACAAGAGACCCAGTACTTC	CASSLRARGAGLQETQYF
TRBV5-1	NA	many	TRBJ1-4	TGCGCCAGCAGCTCCGTGCCAGCAACTAATGAAAAACTGTTTTTT	CASSSVPATNEKLFF
TRBV15	NA	many	TRBJ2-3	TGTGCCACCAGCAGAGTCCTGCGTTGGGCCCCCACAGATACGCAGTATTTT	CATSRVLRWAPTDTQYF
TRBV7-8	NA	many	TRBJ2-1	TGTGCCAGCAGCCCTCGTTTAGCAGATGAGCAGTTCTTC	CASSPRLADEQFF
TRBV27	NA	NA	TRBJ1-4	TGTGCCAGCAGTTTGGATCCAGGGGAAAAACTGTTTTTT	CASSLDPGEKLFF
TRBV5-1	NA	NA	TRBJ2-1	TGCGCCAGCAGCTTCCTGGGTTACAATGAGCAGTTCTTC	CASSFLGYNEQFF
TRBV5-1	TRBD2	many	TRBJ2-1	TGCGCCAGCAGCTCTGAGCGGGGCTCCTACAATGAGCAGTTCTTC	CASSSERGSYNEQFF
TRBV7-9	NA	few	TRBJ2-6	TGTGCCAGCAGGTTGGAACAGGGAGCTGGGGCCAACGTCCTGACTTTC	CASRLEQGAGANVLTF
TRBV7-9	NA	few	TRBJ1-2	TGTGCCAGCAGCTTCACGGGACTCGACTATGGCTACACCTTC	CASSFTGLDYGYTF
TRBV5-5	NA	NA	TRBJ1-5	TGTGCCAGCAGCAAGGAGGACGCAGGATCTAATCAGCCCCAGCATTTT	CASSKEDAGSNQPQHF
TRBV20-1	TRBD1	NA	TRBJ1-1	TGCAGTGCCAGGGGGGCTGAAGCTTTCTTT	CSARGAEAFF
TRBV5-1	NA	NA	TRBJ2-2	TGCGCCAGCAGCGCCGGACAGACCGGCCCCGGGGAGCTGTTTTTT	CASSAGQTGPGELFF
TRBV2	TRBD1	few	TRBJ2-7	TGTGCCAGCATTCTCACCGGGACAGGCGAGCAGTACTTC	CASILTGTGEQYF
TRBV7-9	NA	few	TRBJ1-1	TGTGCCAGCAGCTTAGTTGGTGGGGCGGGTGAAGCTTTCTTT	CASSLVGGAGEAFF
TRBV27	NA	NA	TRBJ2-7	TGTGCCAGCAGTTTCTTAGGGGGACAAGACTACGAGCAGTACTTC	CASSFLGGQDYEQYF
TRBV7-9	NA	NA	TRBJ2-3	TGTGCCAGCAGCTCCCCGGCGGAGGGCCCAGATACGCAGTATTTT	CASSSPAEGPDTQYF